These 14 T cell receptor beta chains were all obtained from the same sample, sequenced in a study of cytomegalovirus exposure and HLA in healthy donors. Amplification used 60 Vbeta primers and 13 Jbeta primers. The protocol was immunoSEQ multiplex PCR, while the TCRdb copy is restricted to in-frame clones and leaves out a portion. The sample lists around 120,000 clones, around 68% occurring once. The specimen was PBMCs. The receptors stem from a woman between 50 and 59 years old in good health and CMV-seropositive.

The chain carries TRBV20-1 and TRBJ2-3; D possibly corresponds to TRBD2 (5 bases). CDR3 size: 11 residues. Germline-derived CDR1 and CDR2 are DFQATT and SNEGSKA (reference sequence). Deletions cut 0 bases from V and 14 bases from J, with 12 bases between. CDR3 coding DNA: TGCAGTGCTAGAGACAGCGGCCCGTGGTATTTT. Translation gives CSARDSGPWYF.

The V call is TRBV28, the J call TRBJ2-3, with D maybe TRBD1 (5 bases). V was cut by 6 bases and J by 3 bases, with 16 bases left in between. The CDR3 runs 15 residues. CDR1 MDHEN and CDR2 SYDVKM come from the germline V gene. The CDR3 nucleotides read TGTGCCAGCAGCAACCCTAGGCAGGGTACAGATACGCAGTATTTT. Protein sequence: CASSNPRQGTDTQYF.

The chain joins TRBV5-1 to TRBJ2-2; 8 bases map to TRBD1. There are 16 residues in the CDR3. In germline, CDR1 is SGHRS, CDR2 YFSETQ. V shed 2 bases, J shed 6 bases, and the junction held 9 bases outside the gene matches. The DNA for the CDR3 is TGCGCCAGCAGCTTAAACCGGGACAGGATCTCCGGGGAGCTGTTTTTT. Its translation is CASSLNRDRISGELFF.

DNA for the CDR3: TGTGCCAGTAGGGGGGACTGGGCCTCTGGGGCCAACGTCCTGACTTTC. Protein: CASRGDWASGANVLTF. The rearrangement uses TRBV19 and TRBJ2-6, with D possibly being TRBD2 (6 bases). CDR3 size: 16 residues. V lost 6 bases and J 0 bases, leaving 12 bases between the germline ends. CDR1 is LNHDA, CDR2 SQIVND, per germline (reference sequence).

This chain connects TRBV28 to TRBJ2-4; TRBD2 matches 8 bases. The CDR3 consists of 15 residues. V was clipped by 11 bases and J by 0 bases; unmatched bases: 9. The germline V gene has CDR1 MDHEN and CDR2 SYDVKM. The CDR3 DNA reads as TGTGCCGCCCGGGAGGGGTCATTAGCCAAAAACATTCAGTACTTC. Amino acids: CAAREGSLAKNIQYF.

The CDR3 here is CASSWDRYSNQPQHF. The CDR3 DNA reads TGTGCCAGCAGTTGGGACAGGTATAGCAATCAGCCCCAGCATTTT. This sequence joins TRBV27 and TRBJ1-5; TRBD1 matches 8 bases. The CDR3 spans 15 residues. Germline assignment: CDR1 MNHEY and CDR2 SMNVEV (reference sequence). The ends lost 4 bases at V and 0 bases at J; junction bases unmatched: 2.

This clone was counted only a few times. The gene calls are TRBV4-1 and TRBJ1-5; 9 bases agree with TRBD1. V trimming: 0 bases; J trimming: 5 bases; junction bases outside the gene matches: 5. CDR1 and CDR2 (germline): MGHRA, YSYEKL. This CDR3 contains 16 residues. The CDR3 spells CASSQEPGQGYQPQHF. The CDR3 coding sequence is TGCGCCAGCAGCCAAGAACCGGGACAGGGATATCAGCCCCAGCATTTT.

The chain links TRBV6-1 to TRBJ1-2; D ambiguous. V was pared by 2 bases and J by 5 bases, with 15 bases between. Germline assignment: CDR1 MNHNS and CDR2 SASEGT. The CDR3 length is 15 residues. The CDR3 protein is CASSELAGELYGYTF. In DNA form, the CDR3 reads TGTGCCAGCAGTGAACTGGCGGGAGAGTTATATGGCTACACCTTC.

This clone came up a few times. This CDR3 is also generated by other DNA sequences in the sample. The J gene is TRBJ1-4, the V gene TRBV19; perhaps TRBD1 as D (6 bases). The CDR3 runs to 14 residues. Per germline, CDR1 LNHDA and CDR2 SQIVND (reference sequence). The V end lost 5 bases, the J end lost 3 bases, and 10 bases lay between the germline ends. The chain's CDR3 is CASSFQGSNEKLFF. As DNA, the CDR3 is TGTGCCAGTAGTTTCCAGGGGTCTAATGAAAAACTGTTTTTT.

The chain's CDR3 is CASSQGRDVVSGYTF. The CDR3 DNA reads as TGCGCCAGCAGCCAGGGGAGGGACGTTGTGAGCGGCTACACCTTC. The chain carries TRBV4-3 and TRBJ1-2; perhaps TRBD1 as D (5 bases). Germline V gene lookup returns CDR1 LGHNA and CDR2 YSLEER. The CDR3 is 15 residues long. V was cut by 3 bases and J by 8 bases, with 19 bases left in between.

This clone was detected a few times. The V call is TRBV5-1, the J call TRBJ2-1; D possibly corresponds to TRBD1 (7 bases). V lost 1 base, J lost 6 bases, and 14 bases lay in between. CDR3 size: 15 residues. Germline V gene data show CDR1 as SGHRS and CDR2 as YFSETQ. In DNA form, the CDR3 reads TGCGCCAGCAGCTTGCGCTTTCAGGGGGGCAATGAGCAGTTCTTC. It translates to CASSLRFQGGNEQFF.

This chain joins TRBV6-6 and TRBJ1-5; 7 bases agree with TRBD1. The V gene end was trimmed by 5 bases and the J gene end by 3 bases; junction bases not matched to a gene: 7. Germline-derived CDR1 and CDR2 are MNHNY and SVGAGI (reference sequence). This CDR3 has 15 residues. The CDR3 loop reads CASSTQGVVNQPQHF. The CDR3, as DNA: TGTGCCAGCAGTACCCAGGGGGTCGTCAATCAGCCCCAGCATTTT.

The rearrangement uses TRBV21-1 and TRBJ2-5; the D segment call TRBD1 is taken from the table without a DNA check. TRBV21-1 counts as a pseudogene. The CDR3 contains 15 residues. The CDR3 here is CASSVDPGGRETQYF. As DNA, the CDR3 is TGTGCCAGCAGCGTCGACCCAGGGGGGAGGGAGACCCAGTACTTC.

The rearrangement links TRBV27 to TRBJ2-7, with D unresolved. CDR3 size: 11 residues. The V end lost 6 bases, the J end lost 6 bases, and 9 bases lay between the germline ends. CDR1 MNHEY and CDR2 SMNVEV come from the germline V gene (reference sequence). The CDR3 loop is CASSSGVEQYF. Written as DNA, the CDR3 is TGTGCCAGCAGCTCAGGCGTCGAGCAGTACTTC.